The 5 T cell receptor beta chains below come from one sample, sequenced in a study of blood T cell repertoires in COVID-19. Profiling relied on immunoSEQ multiplex PCR, and the TCRdb table lists in-frame clones only, not all of them. Altogether 95,000 to 150,000 clones are present, 84% being singletons, with the ten largest covering 3.9%. The sequencing input was PBMCs or T cells enriched from blood (not recorded which). These receptors originate from a woman in her 30s who had recovered from COVID-19.

The gene calls are TRBV7-2 and TRBJ1-5; 7 positions agree with TRBD1. Germline trimming cut 4 bases from V and 13 bases from J; bases unmatched to any gene: 13. The CDR3 has 14 residues. The germline CDR1 and CDR2 sequences are SGHTA and FQGNSA. The CDR3 DNA sequence: TGTGCCAGCAGCTCCTGGACAGGTCAAGGGTCTCAGCATTTT. Translating gives CASSSWTGQGSQHF. Supplemented by reference TRBV7-2 and TRBJ1-5, the full variable domain reads GAGVSQSPSNKVTEKGKDVELRCDPISGHTALYWYRQSLGQGLEFLIYFQGNSAPDKSGLPSDRFSAERTGGSVSTLTIQRTQQEDSAVYLCASSSWTGQGSQHFGDGTRLSIL.

The CDR3 coding sequence is TGTGCCTGGAGCCGGGACACAGATACGCAGTATTTT. This sequence encodes CAWSRDTDTQYF. The chain recombines TRBV30 with TRBJ2-3, with a possible D match to TRBD2 (5 bases). With 3 bases removed from V and 2 bases from J, the gap between germline ends came to 6 bases. This CDR3 has 12 residues. In germline, CDR1 is GTSNPN, CDR2 SVGIG (reference sequence).

This clone occurred once. The V call is TRBV5-1, the J call TRBJ2-6; TRBD1 matches 10 bases. V trimming: 4 bases; J trimming: 3 bases; junction bases outside the gene matches: 10. The CDR3 loop spans 18 amino acids. Germline CDR1 reads SGHRS; CDR2 reads YFSETQ. The CDR3 DNA is TGCGCCAGCAGCACTCGGGACAGGGGTGCCGTTGGGGCCAACGTCCTGACTTTC. Encoded protein: CASSTRDRGAVGANVLTF.

The V and J genes are TRBV13 and TRBJ2-7, with TRBD2 matching over 10 bases. The germline V gene has CDR1 PRHDT and CDR2 FYEKMQ (reference sequence). V lost 5 bases, J lost 6 bases, and 7 bases stayed unmatched. The CDR3 extends over 14 amino acids. The CDR3 loop is CASSPRAGGREQYF. The CDR3 nucleotides are TGTGCCAGCAGCCCCCGAGCGGGAGGGCGCGAGCAGTACTTC.

V and J are TRBV5-3 and TRBJ2-7; 7 bases are shared with TRBD1. TRBV5-3 is known as an ORF, though its function is uncertain. V dropped 0 bases and J dropped 5; count of bases not matched to a gene: 8. This CDR3 spans 15 amino acids. DNA for the CDR3: TGTGCCAGAAGCTTGGACGACAGGGAGACCCACGAGCAGTACTTC. This sequence encodes CARSLDDRETHEQYF.